This T cell receptor beta chain was sequenced for a study of shared clonotypes between healthy human individuals. Points from the study as a whole: Some naive CD4 clonotypes, around 4.7%, turned up in common across several donors.

Sequencing was performed with immunoSEQ multiplex PCR; in TCRdb, only in-frame clones are kept and a portion is missing. The sample has some 1 million clones; about 75% are singletons. The V and J ends lost 3 bases and 6 bases respectively, with 15 bases between them. Germline V CDR1 and CDR2: SGHRS, YFSETQ. The CDR3 has 14 residues. A word on this clone: Its antigen remains unknown. This sample includes further DNA sequences coding for the same CDR3.

This TCR was recovered from a man aged 18 to 29 in good health. The chain links TRBV5-1 to TRBJ1-2; perhaps TRBD1 as D (5 bases). Sequences were obtained from memory CD4+ T cells sorted from blood. Stated subset: CD45RA-negative fraction. The CDR3 spells CASSSLQGENGYTF. The CDR3 DNA is TGCGCCAGCAGCTCCCTGCAAGGGGAGAATGGCTACACCTTC.